A few counts support the clone carrying this TCR beta chain. This table comes from immunoSEQ multiplex PCR, and its TCRdb copy is limited to in-frame clones, with some not included. This sample has 850,000 to 1,200,000 clones, with 75% found just once. The germline V gene has CDR1 MDHEN and CDR2 SYDVKM. The CDR3 sequence is 13 residues long. V dropped 6 bases and J dropped 5; count of bases not matched to a gene: 6. The sample comes from a study of shared clonotypes between healthy human individuals. Study-level background: Used for every donor were three CD4 naive, three CD4 memory, two CD8 naive and one CD8 memory plate.

The TCR was taken from a young man in good health. The gene calls are TRBV28 and TRBJ1-1; 7 bases are a match to TRBD1. Sequenced input: memory CD4+ T cells sorted from blood. Subset reported: CD45RA-negative fraction. The CDR3 protein is CASRKQGNTEAFF. The CDR3 bases are TGTGCCAGCAGAAAACAGGGGAATACTGAAGCTTTCTTT.